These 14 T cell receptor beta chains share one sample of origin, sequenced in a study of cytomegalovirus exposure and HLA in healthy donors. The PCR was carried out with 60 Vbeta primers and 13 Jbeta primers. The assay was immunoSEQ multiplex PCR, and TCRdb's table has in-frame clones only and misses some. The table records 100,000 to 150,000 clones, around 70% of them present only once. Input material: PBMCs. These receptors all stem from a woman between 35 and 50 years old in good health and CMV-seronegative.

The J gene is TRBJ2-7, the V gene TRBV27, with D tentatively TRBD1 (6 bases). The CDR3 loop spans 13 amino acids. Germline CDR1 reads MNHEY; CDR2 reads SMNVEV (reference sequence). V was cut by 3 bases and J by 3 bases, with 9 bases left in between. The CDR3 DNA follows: TGTGCCAGCAGTTTCGGACAGTTCTACGAGCAGTACTTC. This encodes CASSFGQFYEQYF.

The CDR3 DNA sequence: TGTGCCAGTACTATGGGCAGCACTAGCACAGATACGCAGTATTTT. It is translated as CASTMGSTSTDTQYF. This chain uses TRBV19 with TRBJ2-3; D gene ambiguous. The CDR3 extends over 15 amino acids. Between the trimmed V and J ends, which lost 7 bases and 0 bases, there was a span of 14 bases. Germline V lookup: CDR1 LNHDA, CDR2 SQIVND (reference sequence). The full variable domain, rest sourced from reference TRBV19 and TRBJ2-3, is DGGITQSPKYLFRKEGQNVTLSCEQNLNHDAMYWYRQDPGQGLRLIYYSQIVNDFQKGDIAEGYSVSREKKESFPLTVTSAQKNPTAFYLCASTMGSTSTDTQYFGPGTRLTVL.

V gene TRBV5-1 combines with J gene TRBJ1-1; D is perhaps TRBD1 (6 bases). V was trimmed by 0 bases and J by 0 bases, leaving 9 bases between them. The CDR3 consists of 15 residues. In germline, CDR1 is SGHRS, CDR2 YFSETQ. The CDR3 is CASSLGQGMNTEAFF. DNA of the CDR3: TGCGCCAGCAGCTTGGGTCAGGGGATGAACACTGAAGCTTTCTTT.

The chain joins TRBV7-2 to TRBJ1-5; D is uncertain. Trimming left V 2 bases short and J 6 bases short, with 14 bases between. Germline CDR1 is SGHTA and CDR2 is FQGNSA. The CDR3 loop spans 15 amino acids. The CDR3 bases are TGTGCCAGCAGCTTACTTGGGGTAGGGAGTCAGCCCCAGCATTTT. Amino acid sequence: CASSLLGVGSQPQHF.

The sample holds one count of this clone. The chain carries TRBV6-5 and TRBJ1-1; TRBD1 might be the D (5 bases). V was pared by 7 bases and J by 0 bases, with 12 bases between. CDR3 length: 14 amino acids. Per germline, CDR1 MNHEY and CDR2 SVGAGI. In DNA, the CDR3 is TGTGCCAGCACCACGGGAGGGGTGAACACTGAAGCTTTCTTT. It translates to CASTTGGVNTEAFF.

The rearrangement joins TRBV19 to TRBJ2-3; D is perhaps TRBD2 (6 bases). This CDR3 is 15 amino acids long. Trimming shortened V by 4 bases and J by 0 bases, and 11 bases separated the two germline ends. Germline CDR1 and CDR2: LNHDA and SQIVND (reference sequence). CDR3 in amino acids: CASSTDYQSTDTQYF. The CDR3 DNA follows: TGTGCCAGTAGTACGGACTACCAGAGCACAGATACGCAGTATTTT.

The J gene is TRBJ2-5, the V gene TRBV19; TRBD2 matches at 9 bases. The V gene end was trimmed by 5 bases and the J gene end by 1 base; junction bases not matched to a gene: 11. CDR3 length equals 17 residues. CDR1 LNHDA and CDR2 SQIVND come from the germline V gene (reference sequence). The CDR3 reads CASSPRAVAGAQETQYF. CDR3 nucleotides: TGTGCCAGTAGTCCAAGGGCCGTAGCGGGGGCCCAAGAGACCCAGTACTTC.

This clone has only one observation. The CDR3 spells CASRRAQLTGFEFF. The CDR3, as DNA: TGTGCCAGCAGGCGCGCCCAACTGACAGGATTTGAGTTCTTC. The rearrangement uses TRBV6-6 and TRBJ2-1; perhaps TRBD1 as D (6 bases). This CDR3 has 14 amino acids. CDR1 is MNHNY and CDR2 is SVGAGI in the germline V gene (reference sequence). Trimming stripped 6 bases from V and 14 bases from J, with 23 bases between.

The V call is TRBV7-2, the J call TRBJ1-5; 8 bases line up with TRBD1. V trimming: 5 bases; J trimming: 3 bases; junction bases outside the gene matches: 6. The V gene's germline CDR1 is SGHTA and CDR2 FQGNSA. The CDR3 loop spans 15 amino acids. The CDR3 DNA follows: TGTGCCAGCAGCCTCGGGACAGGCTTCAATCAGCCCCAGCATTTT. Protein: CASSLGTGFNQPQHF. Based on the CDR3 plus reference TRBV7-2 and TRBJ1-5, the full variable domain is GAGVSQSPSNKVTEKGKDVELRCDPISGHTALYWYRQSLGQGLEFLIYFQGNSAPDKSGLPSDRFSAERTGGSVSTLTIQRTQQEDSAVYLCASSLGTGFNQPQHFGDGTRLSIL.

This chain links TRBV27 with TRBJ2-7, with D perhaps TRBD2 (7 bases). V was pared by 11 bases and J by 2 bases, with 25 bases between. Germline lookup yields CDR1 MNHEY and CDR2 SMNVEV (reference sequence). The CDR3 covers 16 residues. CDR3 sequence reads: CAWRYRGAPGAYEQYF. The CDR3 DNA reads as TGTGCCTGGCGATATCGGGGGGCCCCCGGTGCCTACGAGCAGTACTTC.

As DNA, the CDR3 is TGTGCCACCATGCCAACCGACAGTTCAGCTAACTATGGCTACACCTTC. It codes for CATMPTDSSANYGYTF. The rearrangement uses TRBV10-3 and TRBJ1-2; D may be TRBD1 (5 bases). The CDR3 runs to 16 residues. Trimming took 10 bases from V and 0 from J, leaving 21 bases between them. Germline-derived CDR1 and CDR2 are ENHRY and SYGVKD.

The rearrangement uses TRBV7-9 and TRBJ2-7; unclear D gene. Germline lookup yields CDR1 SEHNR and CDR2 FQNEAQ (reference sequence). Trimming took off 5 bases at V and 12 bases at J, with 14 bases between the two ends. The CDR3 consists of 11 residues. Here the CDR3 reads CASSTDSVGYF. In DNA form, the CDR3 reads TGTGCCAGCAGCACTGACTCCGTCGGGTACTTC.

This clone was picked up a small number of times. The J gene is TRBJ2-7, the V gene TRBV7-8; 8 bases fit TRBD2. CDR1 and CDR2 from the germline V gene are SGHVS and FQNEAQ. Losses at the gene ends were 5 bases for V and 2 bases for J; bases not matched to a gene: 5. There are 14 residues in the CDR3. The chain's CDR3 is CASSQIAGPYEQYF. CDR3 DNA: TGTGCCAGCAGCCAGATAGCGGGGCCCTACGAGCAGTACTTC.

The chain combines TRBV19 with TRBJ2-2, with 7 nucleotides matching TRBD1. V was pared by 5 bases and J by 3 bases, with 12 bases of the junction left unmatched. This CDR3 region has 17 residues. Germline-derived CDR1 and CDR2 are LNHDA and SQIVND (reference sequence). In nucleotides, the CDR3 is TGTGCCAGTAGTTCGAGGGGGACAGTGAAGGACACCGGGGAGCTGTTTTTT. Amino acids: CASSSRGTVKDTGELFF.